This T cell receptor beta chain was obtained from a study of blood T cell repertoires in COVID-19. Overall study: The origin of the acute and convalescent COVID-19 samples was the United States, Italy and Spain. T cells, B-cell-depleted T cells, or PBMCs supplied cDNA or gDNA.

This clone was counted only a few times. The germline gives CDR1 KGHDR, CDR2 SFDVKD. CDR3 length: 14 amino acids. V shed 3 bases and J shed 5 bases, with 10 bases lying between them. Original handling: Amplification with reference gene primers provided the estimates of nucleated cell counts. The assay was immunoSEQ multiplex PCR, and TCRdb's table has in-frame clones only and misses some. The V and J calls and clone size were taken over from that table, and D and trimming were inferred from the DNA. The table lists around 260,000 clones, about nine tenths of them singletons. The chain combines TRBV24-1 with TRBJ2-1; tentatively, D is TRBD1 (5 bases). The sequence came from a woman aged 25 to 39 with active or convalescent COVID-19. Source material: peripheral blood. CDR3 nucleotides: TGTGCCACCAGTGATCCGACAGACGACAATGAGCAGTTCTTC. Translation: CATSDPTDDNEQFF.